This T cell receptor (beta chain) is from a study of T cell repertoires in cytomegalovirus infection. Overall study: Indications of both CMV infection and matching HLA type were provided by public TCR beta signatures.

Whole-study results and caveats: The ex vivo response showed dominance by HLA-C-restricted CMV-specific TCR beta clonotypes. There were carriers of CMV plus the relevant HLA, and cumulative public TCR beta family frequency identified them.

TCRdb analysed the reads with MiXCR anew, one entry per CDR3 protein. The table lists 630,000 or so distinct CDR3 sequences, 20% to 25% of them singletons. This clonotype was seen a few times. Its antigen remains unknown. V gave up 8 bases and J gave up 11 bases; unmatched junction bases: 9. CDR3 length equals 12 residues. Per germline, CDR1 LNHDA and CDR2 SQIVND (reference sequence). The chain links TRBV19 to TRBJ2-1; 7 positions match TRBD1. Sequenced sample: CD8+ T cells from PBMCs. This sequence originates from a human donor in good health (CMV status not recorded). Some clones in this sample may be carry-over from other donors' samples. The CDR3 region has the DNA TGTGCCAGTCGATCCGGGACAGTAAAGCAGTTCTTC. Translation gives CASRSGTVKQFF.